The 24 T cell receptor beta chains in this list originate from one sample, sequenced in a study of T cell responses to AZD1222 COVID-19 vaccine (dated by TCRdb to the early 2020s). The library was made by the immunoSEQ multiplex PCR assay. Entries here come from immuneACCESS through TCRdb and include only in-frame sequences with V and J called. Some clones fail to appear in such tables; in the studies checked, an unresolved V gene covers under half of the shortfall, and the cause of the remainder is unknown. This sample holds about 120,000 clones; about nine tenths were observed only once. The ten biggest clones cover about 4.5% of the sample. The intended sense of this specimen's time point label: baseline before first vaccination. Explained via the paper, the treatment or condition label denotes: meningococcal conjugate vaccine given as trial control. Sample: peripheral blood, taken on day 0 of MenACWY control vaccination. The receptors come from an adult in good health.

This chain connects TRBV27 to TRBJ1-5; 9 positions agree with TRBD1. This CDR3 comprises 15 residues. CDR1 and CDR2 from the germline V gene are MNHEY and SMNVEV (reference sequence). With 6 bases clipped from V and 3 bases from J, the junction kept 6 bases outside the gene matches. The CDR3 sequence: CASRDRGGYNQPQHF. The CDR3, as DNA: TGTGCCAGCAGGGACAGGGGCGGTTACAATCAGCCCCAGCATTTT.

This clone was observed a single time. The gene calls are TRBV11-2 and TRBJ1-1; 12 bases are a match to TRBD1. This CDR3 region has 19 residues. V lost 3 bases, J lost 3 bases, and 14 bases stayed unmatched. Per germline, CDR1 SGHAT and CDR2 FQNNGV. The DNA for the CDR3 is TGTGCCAGCAGCTTTCTTTCAAGGGACAGGGGGCAAGAGGACACTGAAGCTTTCTTT. Its translation is CASSFLSRDRGQEDTEAFF. The full variable domain, its missing parts supplied by reference TRBV11-2 and TRBJ1-1, is EAGVAQSPRYKIIEKRQSVAFWCNPISGHATLYWYQQILGQGPKLLIQFQNNGVVDDSQLPKDRFSAERLKGVDSTLKIQPAKLEDSAVYLCASSFLSRDRGQEDTEAFFGQGTRLTVV.

The chain couples TRBV18 to TRBJ2-7; TRBD2 aligns across 8 bases. CDR3 length: 15 residues. Trimming at V came to 6 bases and at J to 3 bases, leaving 10 bases not matched to a gene. The germline gives CDR1 KGHSH, CDR2 LQKENI. CDR3 protein: CASSRTSGSYYEQYF. The CDR3 bases are TGTGCCAGCTCGCGCACTAGCGGAAGTTACTACGAGCAGTACTTC.

CDR3 protein: CASSQGGHRAIDGYTF. CDR3 in DNA: TGTGCCAGCAGCCAAGGGGGGCATAGGGCGATTGATGGCTACACCTTC. The genes are TRBV14 and TRBJ1-2, with D perhaps TRBD1 (6 bases). The V end was cut by 1 base, the J end by 6 bases, with 18 bases between. The CDR3 consists of 16 residues. From germline, CDR1 is SGHDN and CDR2 FVKESK.

Comment on this clone: Other DNA variants within this sample encode the same CDR3. The V call is TRBV6-1, the J call TRBJ2-1; 11 bases map to TRBD2. Germline CDR1 MNHNS, CDR2 SASEGT. The CDR3 extends over 16 amino acids. V trimming: 0 bases; J trimming: 3 bases; junction bases outside the gene matches: 1. The CDR3 coding sequence is TGTGCCAGCAGTGAAGCTCTAGCGGGAGGCTACAATGAGCAGTTCTTC. Translating it yields CASSEALAGGYNEQFF.

The chain joins TRBV12-3 or TRBV12-4 to TRBJ2-5; 8 nucleotides agree with TRBD1. This CDR3 region has 12 residues. V gave up 6 bases and J gave up 5 bases; unmatched junction bases: 2. The CDR3 DNA is TGTGCCAGCAGAACAGGGGGGGAGACCCAGTACTTC. Protein: CASRTGGETQYF.

The gene calls are TRBV7-2 and TRBJ2-5, with a tentative D call TRBD2 (6 bases). The CDR3 is 14 amino acids. The V end lost 3 bases, the J end lost 5 bases, and 13 bases lay between the germline ends. Germline V gene sequence: CDR1 SGHTA, CDR2 FQGNSA. The CDR3 sequence: CASSFPQEGETQYF. DNA of the CDR3: TGTGCCAGCAGCTTCCCCCAGGAGGGGGAGACCCAGTACTTC.

The V and J genes are TRBV5-5 and TRBJ1-4; the D is unclear. Germline CDR1 reads SGHKS; CDR2 reads YYEKEE (reference sequence). Trimming pared 2 bases from V and 8 bases from J, leaving 7 bases between. This CDR3 region has 12 residues. CDR3 nucleotide sequence: TGTGCCAGCAGCTTAGAACGGGAAAAACTGTTTTTT. The encoded protein is CASSLEREKLFF.

This rearrangement joins TRBV7-9 to TRBJ2-1; D is ambiguous. This CDR3 contains 9 residues. Germline V gene sequence: CDR1 SEHNR, CDR2 FQNEAQ (reference sequence). V dropped 4 bases and J dropped 13 bases, with 5 bases sitting between them. For the CDR3, the DNA is TGTGCCAGCAGCTCCAATCAGTTCTTC. Translation gives CASSSNQFF.

The V and J genes are TRBV9 and TRBJ2-5, with D perhaps assigned TRBD1 or TRBD2 (6 bases each). Trimming pared 4 bases from V and 5 bases from J, leaving 18 bases between. The CDR3 is 15 residues long. CDR1 is SGDLS and CDR2 is YYNGEE in the germline V gene. CDR3 nucleotide sequence: TGTGCCAGCAGCACCCGGGACCTGGGGGGCGAGACCCAGTACTTC. Encoded protein: CASSTRDLGGETQYF.

The gene calls are TRBV5-8 and TRBJ2-2; weak D call: TRBD1 (6 bases). This CDR3 contains 16 residues. Trimming took 0 bases from V and 5 from J, leaving 14 bases between them. CDR1 and CDR2 (germline): SGHTS, YDEGEE. This CDR3 reads CASSLGRGQLTGELFF. CDR3 sequence (DNA): TGTGCCAGCAGCTTGGGCAGAGGACAGTTAACCGGGGAGCTGTTTTTT.

This clone was recorded a few times. The rearrangement uses TRBV6-5 and TRBJ2-3, with D tentatively TRBD2 (6 bases). Germline CDR1 MNHEY, CDR2 SVGAGI. With 4 bases removed from V and 8 bases from J, the gap between germline ends came to 13 bases. There are 13 residues in the CDR3. The CDR3 protein is CASSSLGGATQYF. The CDR3 DNA is TGTGCCAGCAGTTCCCTGGGGGGAGCTACGCAGTATTTT.

The chain combines TRBV4-3 with TRBJ1-4, with D possibly TRBD1 on 5 matching bases. CDR1 and CDR2 (germline): LGHNA, YSLEER. V was pared by 1 base and J by 8 bases, with 14 bases between. The CDR3 length is 15 residues. Written as DNA, the CDR3 is TGCGCCAGCAGCCAAGGGGCAGGGTTTAGAGAAAAACTGTTTTTT. This translates into CASSQGAGFREKLFF.

This chain connects TRBV1 to TRBJ1-5; TRBD1, the table's D call, lacks a check against the DNA. TRBV1 is a documented pseudogene. The CDR3 consists of 16 residues. In DNA, the CDR3 is TGCACCAGACAGGGGAAAGGGCATATAAGCAATCAGCCCCAGCATTTT. This translates into CTRQGKGHISNQPQHF.

The gene calls are TRBV5-4 and TRBJ2-1, with TRBD2 matching over 10 bases. With V trimmed by 3 bases and J by 0 bases, 3 bases remained unmatched. Looked up from germline, CDR1 is SGHNT and CDR2 is YYREEE (reference sequence). The CDR3 is made up of 16 amino acids. This CDR3 reads CASSSGTSASYNEQFF. The CDR3 region has the DNA TGTGCCAGCAGCTCCGGGACTAGCGCCTCCTACAATGAGCAGTTCTTC.

The V call is TRBV5-1, the J call TRBJ2-7; the match to TRBD1 covers 7 bases. J was trimmed by 7 bases and V by 0 bases; bases with no gene match: 7. Germline V gene sequence: CDR1 SGHRS, CDR2 YFSETQ. The CDR3 contains 14 residues. Here the CDR3 reads CASSLAGGHFEQYF. The CDR3 bases are TGCGCCAGCAGCTTGGCAGGGGGACACTTTGAGCAGTACTTC. Variable domain in full (rest from reference TRBV5-1 and TRBJ2-7): KAGVTQTPRYLIKTRGQQVTLSCSPISGHRSVSWYQQTPGQGLQFLFEYFSETQRNKGNFPGRFSGRQFSNSRSEMNVSTLELGDSALYLCASSLAGGHFEQYFGPGTRLTVT.

This chain connects TRBV7-9 to TRBJ2-1; D not resolved. The CDR3 extends over 11 amino acids. Germline assignment: CDR1 SEHNR and CDR2 FQNEAQ (reference sequence). Trimming pared 3 bases from V and 6 bases from J, leaving 3 bases between. CDR3 sequence reads: CASSLGNEQFF. The CDR3 DNA reads TGTGCCAGCAGCTTGGGCAATGAGCAGTTCTTC. Complete variable domain (other parts from reference TRBV7-9 and TRBJ2-1): DTGVSQNPRHKITKRGQNVTFRCDPISEHNRLYWYRQTLGQGPEFLTYFQNEAQLEKSRLLSDRFSAERPKGSFSTLEIQRTEQGDSAMYLCASSLGNEQFFGPGTRLTVL.

CDR3 sequence reads: CASSVGFRTGWNEQFF. The CDR3 DNA sequence: TGTGCCAGCAGCGTAGGATTCAGGACAGGGTGGAATGAGCAGTTCTTC. This sequence joins TRBV9 and TRBJ2-1; 8 positions match TRBD1. Germline CDR1 is SGDLS and CDR2 is YYNGEE. The junction had 9 bases not matched to a gene; V was cut back by 0 bases and J by 7 bases. The CDR3 totals 16 residues.

The chain has TRBV7-2 and TRBJ2-2; weak D call: TRBD1 (5 bases). The CDR3 has 15 amino acids. The germline V gene has CDR1 SGHTA and CDR2 FQGNSA. The ends were cut back, 1 base at V and 5 bases at J, with 11 bases in the middle. In nucleotides, the CDR3 is TGTGCCAGCAGCTTAGTTGCAGGGCGGACCGGGGAGCTGTTTTTT. Protein: CASSLVAGRTGELFF.

This clone appeared a few times. The rearrangement joins TRBV5-6 to TRBJ2-7, with D hard to call. Trimming pared 2 bases from V and 4 bases from J, leaving 10 bases between. The CDR3 loop spans 13 amino acids. Germline V CDR1 and CDR2: SGHDT, YYEEEE. The CDR3 sequence is CASSLQGLYEQYF. CDR3 DNA: TGTGCCAGCAGCTTACAAGGCTTATACGAGCAGTACTTC.

A few counts support this clone. V is TRBV28 and J is TRBJ1-2, with D unclear. V was trimmed by 7 bases and J by 0 bases, leaving 21 bases between them. Per the germline V gene, CDR1 is MDHEN and CDR2 is SYDVKM. This CDR3 has 17 amino acids. The CDR3 reads CASTLGGGSPTNYGYTF. In nucleotides, the CDR3 is TGTGCCAGCACCCTCGGTGGAGGGAGCCCCACTAACTATGGCTACACCTTC.

A few counts support this clone. The chain couples TRBV27 to TRBJ2-1; D is perhaps TRBD1 (5 bases). The germline gives CDR1 MNHEY, CDR2 SMNVEV (reference sequence). Trimming pared 1 base from V and 4 bases from J, leaving 14 bases between. This CDR3 region has 16 residues. CDR3 region: CASSLLRGTAYNEQFF. CDR3 bases: TGTGCCAGCAGTTTATTAAGGGGAACCGCGTACAATGAGCAGTTCTTC.

This rearrangement joins TRBV4-1 to TRBJ2-1; D not resolved. The germline V and J ends were trimmed by 2 bases and 5 bases, with 19 bases remaining between them. The germline V gene encodes CDR1 MGHRA and CDR2 YSYEKL. The CDR3 has 17 amino acids. The DNA for the CDR3 is TGCGCCAGCAGCCAACTTGGCGGTGCCCCGAGGCACAATGAGCAGTTCTTC. Protein: CASSQLGGAPRHNEQFF.

The chain recombines TRBV5-8 with TRBJ1-4; D gene uncertain. CDR1 is SGHTS and CDR2 is YDEGEE in the germline V gene. Trimming stripped 0 bases from V and 0 bases from J, with 6 bases between. The CDR3 loop spans 15 amino acids. CDR3 nucleotide sequence: TGTGCCAGCAGCTTGGGAGAAGCAACTAATGAAAAACTGTTTTTT. Encoded protein: CASSLGEATNEKLFF.